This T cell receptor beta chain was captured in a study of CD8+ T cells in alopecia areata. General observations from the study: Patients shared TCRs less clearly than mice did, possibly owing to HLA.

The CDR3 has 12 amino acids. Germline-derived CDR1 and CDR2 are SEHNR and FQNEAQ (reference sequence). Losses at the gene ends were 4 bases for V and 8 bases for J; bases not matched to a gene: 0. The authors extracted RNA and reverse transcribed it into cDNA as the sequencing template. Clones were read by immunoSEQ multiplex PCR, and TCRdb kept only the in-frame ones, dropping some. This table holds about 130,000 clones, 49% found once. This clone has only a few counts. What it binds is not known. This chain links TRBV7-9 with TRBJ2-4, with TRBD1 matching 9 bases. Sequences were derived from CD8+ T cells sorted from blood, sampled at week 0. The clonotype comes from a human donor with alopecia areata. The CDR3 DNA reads TGTGCCAGCAGCTGGGACAGGGACATTCAGTACTTC. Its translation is CASSWDRDIQYF.